This TCR beta chain was captured by sequencing in a study of CD8+CD57+ T cells in acquired aplastic anemia. At the level of the study: Recorded DNA amounts for sorted CD4+ and CD8+ cells had an average of around 3.5 ug. Study observations and caveats: Common to patients and controls were 25 to 30 CD8+ CDR3 sequences.

Individuals selected for sequencing had exhibited CD8+CD57+ cell expansion on flow cytometry. Patient blood was sampled before any therapy had been received. Both TCR beta VDJ combination and CDR3 sequence profiling were carried out. Genomic DNA was the template for this profiling. TCRdb fed the reads into MiXCR, producing one record per CDR3 protein. The table includes around 430,000 distinct CDR3 sequences, 25% to 40% detected once. Of note for this clonotype: The antigen remains undetermined.

Sequencing input: sorted CD4+, CD8+, or CD8+CD57+ T cells (not recorded which) from PBMCs. This sequence originates from a human donor with aplastic anemia.

Here the CDR3 DNA reads TGTGCTAGTGGTTTGGTACGCGGGGGGGTTACTAGCGAGCAGTACTTC. It codes for CASGLVRGGVTSEQYF. This chain links TRBV12-5 with TRBJ2-7; TRBD2 agrees at 9 bases. The CDR3 is made up of 16 amino acids. V was pared by 0 bases and J by 6 bases, with 9 bases of the junction left unmatched. Germline lookup yields CDR1 LGHNT and CDR2 FRNRAP.